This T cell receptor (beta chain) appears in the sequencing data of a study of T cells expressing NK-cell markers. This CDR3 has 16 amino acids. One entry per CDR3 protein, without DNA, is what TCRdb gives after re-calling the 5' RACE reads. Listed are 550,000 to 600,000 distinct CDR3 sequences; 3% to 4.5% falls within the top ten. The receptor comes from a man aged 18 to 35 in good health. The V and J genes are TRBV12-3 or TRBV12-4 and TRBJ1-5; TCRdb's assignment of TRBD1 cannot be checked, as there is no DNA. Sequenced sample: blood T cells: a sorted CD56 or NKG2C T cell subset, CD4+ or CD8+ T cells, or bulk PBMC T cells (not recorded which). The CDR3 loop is CASSPSRGQGDQPQHF.